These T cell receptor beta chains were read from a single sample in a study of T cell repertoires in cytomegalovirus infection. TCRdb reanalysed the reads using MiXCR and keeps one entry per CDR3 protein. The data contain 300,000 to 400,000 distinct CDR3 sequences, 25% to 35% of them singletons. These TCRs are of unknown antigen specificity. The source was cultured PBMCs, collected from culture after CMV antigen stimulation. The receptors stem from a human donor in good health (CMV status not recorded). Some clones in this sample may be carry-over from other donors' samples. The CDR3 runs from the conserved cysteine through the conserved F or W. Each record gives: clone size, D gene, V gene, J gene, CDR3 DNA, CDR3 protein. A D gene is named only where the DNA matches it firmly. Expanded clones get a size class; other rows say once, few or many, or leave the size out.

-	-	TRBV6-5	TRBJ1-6	TGTGCCAGCAGTGAAGCAAGGACTGCTTATAATTCACCCCTCCACTTT	CASSEARTAYNSPLHF
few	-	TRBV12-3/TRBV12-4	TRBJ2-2	TGTGCCAGCGGACCAGCCTCCCTCGGCGGGGAGCTGTTTTTT	CASGPASLGGELFF
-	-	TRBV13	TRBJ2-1	TGTGCCAGCAGCTTAGGAGTCTCCGGCTCCTACAATGAGCAGTTCTTC	CASSLGVSGSYNEQFF
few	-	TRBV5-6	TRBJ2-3	TGTGCCAGCAGCCGAGGCGGGGCTACAGATACGCAGTATTTT	CASSRGGATDTQYF
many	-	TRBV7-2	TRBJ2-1	TGTGCCAGCAGCCCTAGTATTCTCCACAATGAGCAGTTCTTC	CASSPSILHNEQFF
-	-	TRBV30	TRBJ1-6	TGTGCCTGGGGAGGACCGAGCTCCTATAATTCACCCCTCCACTTT	CAWGGPSSYNSPLHF
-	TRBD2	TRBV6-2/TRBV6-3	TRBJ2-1	TGTGCCAGCAGTTACGCACAAAGCGGGAGGCCCTACAATGAGCAGTTCTTC	CASSYAQSGRPYNEQFF
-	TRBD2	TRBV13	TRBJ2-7	TGTGCCAGCACCAACAGACTAGCCCTGGAGAACGAGCAGTACTTC	CASTNRLALENEQYF
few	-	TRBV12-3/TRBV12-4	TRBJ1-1	TGTGCCAGCAGTTATCTCCCCCGGGACACTGAAGCTTTCTTT	CASSYLPRDTEAFF
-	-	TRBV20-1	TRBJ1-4	TGCAGTGCTAGAGCGGGAGGAGACGAAAAACTGTTTTTT	CSARAGGDEKLFF
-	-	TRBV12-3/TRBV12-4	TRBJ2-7	TGTGCCAGCAGTTTTAAAATCGAGCAGTACTTC	CASSFKIEQYF